These T cell receptor beta chains were read from a single sample in a study of PD-L1 blockade in urothelial cancer. This table comes from immunoSEQ multiplex PCR, and its TCRdb copy is limited to in-frame clones, with some not included. The sample gives about 120,000 clones, around 89% of which show up once; over 1.5% is in the top ten. The specimen was PBMCs, collected around atezolizumab (anti-PD-L1) treatment. The source is a man between 60 and 75 years old with urothelial cancer. Both conserved end residues are part of each CDR3. A D gene is named only where the DNA matches it firmly. Some rows have no size entry. The others give once, few or many, or a class for an expanded clone.

.,TRBD1,TRBJ1-1,TRBV6-5,TGTGCCAGCAGTTACACGGGACAGGGGGTGACTGAAGCTTTCTTT,CASSYTGQGVTEAFF
.,TRBD1,TRBJ2-2,TRBV5-5,TGTGCCAGCAGCCCTATCCACCGGGACAGGGTAATCACCGGGGAGCTGTTTTTT,CASSPIHRDRVITGELFF
.,TRBD2,TRBJ2-6,TRBV7-2,TGTGCCAGCAGCCAAGGGGAGGGACTCTCTGGGGCCAACGTCCTGACTTTC,CASSQGEGLSGANVLTF
.,.,TRBJ2-1,TRBV5-1,TGCGCCAGCAGCGCAGGGACTTCCCCCCTCTCCTACAATGAGCAGTTCTTC,CASSAGTSPLSYNEQFF
.,TRBD1,TRBJ2-2,TRBV2,TGTGCCAGCAGGGCAGGGACAGGGGGCTGGGCCGGGGAGCTGTTTTTT,CASRAGTGGWAGELFF
.,TRBD2,TRBJ2-1,TRBV5-1,TGCGCCAGCTCCGAAGGGAGGGGCTTTGGCAATGAGCAGTTCTTC,CASSEGRGFGNEQFF
.,.,TRBJ1-1,TRBV7-9,TGTGCCAGCAGCTCAGGCAGGAACACTGAAGCTTTCTTT,CASSSGRNTEAFF
few,TRBD1,TRBJ1-2,TRBV4-1,TGCGCCAGCAGCCACGACAGGGCCTATGGCTACACCTTC,CASSHDRAYGYTF
.,.,TRBJ1-2,TRBV21-1,TGTGCCAGCAGTCACGCAGGGGTGGACTATGGCTACACCTTC,CASSHAGVDYGYTF
.,TRBD1,TRBJ2-7,TRBV4-2,TGTGCCAGCAGCCAAGGACAGGGGGCCTACGAGCAGTACTTC,CASSQGQGAYEQYF
.,TRBD2,TRBJ2-7,TRBV4-2,TGTGCCAGCAGCCCCGGGACTAGCGGGATTAACGAGCAGTACTTC,CASSPGTSGINEQYF
.,.,TRBJ2-2,TRBV11-1,TGTGCCAGCAGCCAGGTTGCACAGACGAACACCGGGGAGCTGTTTTTT,CASSQVAQTNTGELFF
.,.,TRBJ1-1,TRBV25-1,TGTGCCAGCAAGGCGGGGGGCTCGTACACTGAAGCTTTCTTT,CASKAGGSYTEAFF
.,.,TRBJ1-1,TRBV5-1,TGCGCCAGCAGCTTGGTTGGGGGGGGTGAAGCTTTCTTT,CASSLVGGGEAFF
once,TRBD2,TRBJ2-2,TRBV7-6,TGTGCCAGCAGCGGTAGCGGGAGATATACCGGGGAGCTGTTTTTT,CASSGSGRYTGELFF
.,TRBD1,TRBJ2-7,TRBV5-4,TGTGCCAGCAGCCTAAAAGGACAGGGGGCCTACGAGCAGTACTTC,CASSLKGQGAYEQYF
.,.,TRBJ2-7,TRBV27,TGTGCCAGCAGACCGACGGGTTACTACGAGCAGTACTTC,CASRPTGYYEQYF
.,.,TRBJ1-1,TRBV2,TGTGCCAGCAGTCTGAGCGGCAGTGGGATGGCTGAAGCTTTCTTT,CASSLSGSGMAEAFF
.,TRBD1,TRBJ2-6,TRBV19,TGTGCCAGTAGCTCACAGGGGGCTGTTACTGGGGCCAACGTCCTGACTTTC,CASSSQGAVTGANVLTF
.,TRBD1,TRBJ2-1,TRBV7-9,TGTGCCAGCAGCTTAACGTTGGGGGGGACAGGGGGGAAACATGAGCAGTTCTTC,CASSLTLGGTGGKHEQFF
.,.,TRBJ1-1,TRBV2,TGTGCCAGCAGTGGACAGATAAACACTGAAGCTTTCTTT,CASSGQINTEAFF
.,TRBD1,TRBJ1-2,TRBV18,TGTGCCAGCTCACACAGGACAGGGGAGAACTATGGCTACACCTTC,CASSHRTGENYGYTF
.,.,TRBJ2-5,TRBV29-1,TGCAGCTCCGGTGGGGGGATAAGTGAGACCCAGTACTTC,CSSGGGISETQYF
.,.,TRBJ2-7,TRBV28,TGTGCCAGCAGCCCTGACAGTTACGAGCAGTACTTC,CASSPDSYEQYF
.,.,TRBJ1-1,TRBV5-1,TGCGCCAGCAGCCAGCAGACAGCATGGGACACTGAAGCTTTCTTT,CASSQQTAWDTEAFF
.,.,TRBJ1-5,TRBV18,TGTGCCAGCTCACCACAGCGGGGGGGAAATCAGCCCCAGCATTTT,CASSPQRGGNQPQHF
.,TRBD1,TRBJ2-7,TRBV5-1,TGCGCCAGCGGCCCGGGACAGGGGGACTACGAGCAGTACTTC,CASGPGQGDYEQYF
few,.,TRBJ1-2,TRBV28,TGTGCCAGCCTTTCCCTTAGCTTTACGGCCTATGGCTACACCTTC,CASLSLSFTAYGYTF
.,.,TRBJ1-2,TRBV5-1,TGCGCCAGCAGCCACGGGACTGAGGGAGGCTACACCTTC,CASSHGTEGGYTF
.,TRBD1,TRBJ2-7,TRBV7-7,TGTGCTAGCAGCCTAGGACAGGGGCGGACCTACGAGCAGTACTTC,CASSLGQGRTYEQYF
.,.,TRBJ1-4,TRBV4-1,TGCGCCAGCAGCCAACCGGACAGAGATAATGAAAAACTGTTTTTT,CASSQPDRDNEKLFF
few,.,TRBJ1-6,TRBV9,TGTGCCAGCAGCGTAGAGGGGTCGGCCCATTCACCCCTCCACTTT,CASSVEGSAHSPLHF
once,TRBD2,TRBJ2-3,TRBV5-1,TGCGCCAGCAGCTTGTGGGGATCCGGGACTAGCGACACAGATACGCAGTATTTT,CASSLWGSGTSDTDTQYF
.,TRBD1,TRBJ1-5,TRBV6-1,TGTGCCAGCACCACCCAGGGGGATCAGCCCCAGCATTTT,CASTTQGDQPQHF
.,.,TRBJ2-4,TRBV15,TGTGCCACCAGCAGCGTTACAGGGATGGAAAACATTCAGTACTTC,CATSSVTGMENIQYF
once,.,TRBJ1-4,TRBV29-1,TGCAGCGTTGACGCTTCCTCCAGGGAAGGTGAAAAACTGTTTTTT,CSVDASSREGEKLFF
.,TRBD1,TRBJ2-7,TRBV5-5,TGTGCCAGCAGCTTGGCACAGGGGGGCTACGAGCAGTACTTC,CASSLAQGGYEQYF
.,TRBD1,TRBJ1-4,TRBV10-3,TGTGCCATCAGGCGAGGGGGCACCAATGAAAAACTGTTTTTT,CAIRRGGTNEKLFF
.,TRBD1,TRBJ2-3,TRBV19,TGTGCCAGTAGTCATAAACAGGGGGCAAGGGGAGATACGCAGTATTTT,CASSHKQGARGDTQYF
.,TRBD2,TRBJ2-1,TRBV18,TGTGCCAGCTCACCAAGACTAGCGGACAATGAGCAGTTCTTC,CASSPRLADNEQFF
.,.,TRBJ2-7,TRBV11-3,TGTGCCAGCAGCCCCTCACCCGGGGTGGGGTACGAGCAGTACTTC,CASSPSPGVGYEQYF
.,TRBD2,TRBJ2-2,TRBV29-1,TGCAGCGTTGAAGTAGCTCCTAGCGGGAGAAAAGGGGAGCTGTTTTTT,CSVEVAPSGRKGELFF
.,TRBD1,TRBJ2-7,TRBV19,TGTGCCAGTAGTCTGGACAGGTCCTACGAGCAGTACTTC,CASSLDRSYEQYF
.,TRBD1,TRBJ2-7,TRBV27,TGTGCCAGCAGTTTCGGGGACAGGGGGCGGTACGAGCAGTACTTC,CASSFGDRGRYEQYF